This TCR beta chain was captured in a study of beta chain features in type 1 diabetes (dated by TCRdb to the late 2010s). With respect to the entire study: Mean age, gender distribution, total cell number and subset yield did not differ between patients and healthy donors. A total of 85 million to 140 million sorted cells were examined across all samples, and a strong correlation was observed between cell number per subset and RNA yield. In the study, recently diagnosed type 1 diabetes patients and matched healthy donors were compared on the TCRB repertoires of their sorted circulating CD4+ T cell subsets. Naive and central memory subsets were obtained from all 30 or so donors, but regulatory and stem cell-like memory subsets were isolated from only 8 patients and roughly eight healthy donors. Overall results and qualifications from the work: Shorter templates might have been favored by PCR, but patient and control samples were amplified and corrected together, so both groups would have been affected equally by any skew. Because cDNA rather than genomic DNA was sequenced, highly expressing activated cells could have been over-represented, although no difference in activation and CD3 levels was found between groups. At VDJ recombination sites, patients with type 1 diabetes made fewer insertions and deleted more nucleotides, a pattern implying thymic rearrangement abnormalities. The naive, central memory and regulatory TCRB repertoires appeared to resemble one another more closely among patients than among healthy donors. Only small numbers of individuals were included in the HLA sub-analyses, which left unresolved whether HLA type had any influence on TCRB rearrangement. A moderate but significant shortening of TCRB CDR3 length was observed in type 1 diabetes patients in all four CD4+ subsets.

The entire isolated RNA was reverse transcribed using the High Capacity cDNA Reverse Transcription Kit, and thus expressed TCRB transcripts were sequenced. Deep immunoSEQ sequencing was applied to naive, central memory and regulatory T cell samples, giving an average of around 3.4 million total reads per sample. Sorted cells were lysed in RLT buffer, and RNA was extracted using DNase-treated RNeasy Micro or Mini kits according to cell number. Each cell subset was processed separately to prevent cross-contamination, with patient and healthy donor samples processed together. TCRB sequences were amplified from cDNA with the immunoSEQ multiplex PCR, producing 87-bp fragments spanning the CDR3 region. Sequencing of the amplicons was done on the Illumina HiSeq platform. The published analysis was carried out like this. PCR bias was corrected computationally using synthetic template baselines, and reads within Hamming distance 2 were collapsed, with unmergeable singletons discarded. Reads were aligned to IMGT to assign V, D and J genes, CDR3 length, and insertions or deletions at six rearrangement sites. Within each subset, clonotype counts were normalized to the number of sorted cells before true diversity and Gini coefficients were calculated with the tcR R package. The overlap coefficient, calculated on TCRB nucleotide sequences, was used to quantify repertoire sharing. This immuneACCESS table, as held by TCRdb, lists in-frame sequences with V and J called but not all clones. Of the missing ones, under half trace to an unresolved V gene in checked studies; the others have no known cause. V, J and clone size reflect that table, while D and trimming were determined from the DNA. Within this sample are hundreds of thousands of clones, with around 8% of them counted one time only. Roughly 0.44% of the sample comes from the top ten.

Each donor gave one peripheral blood draw, roughly 120 mL on average, collected into heparinised tubes. A BD FACSAria II was used to sort naive, central memory, regulatory and stem cell-like memory CD4+ T cells with a panel that included CD45RO, CCR7, CD25, CD127, CD95 and CD27. A purity above 95% was achieved for all sorted populations. Right away, PBMCs were isolated by Lymphoprep density gradient centrifugation and were stained directly, with no culture step. So that batch effects would be minimized, each experiment stained and sorted samples in pairs, pairing one healthy donor with one patient. Per the germline V gene (reference sequence), SGHAT is the CDR1 and FQDESV is the CDR2. The CDR3 holds 14 amino acids from the cysteine to the phenylalanine. The only DNA kept is the CDR3, 42 bases in frame from the first base. Relative to germline, V is missing 7 bases and J is missing 2 bases, with 7 bases of the junction outside any gene match.

This clone was observed a handful of times. The target of this receptor is not known. The sample holds no much larger clone one base away, and base qualities are not on file. The sequence joins TRBV11-1 to TRBJ2-7; 8 middle bases align to TRBD2. Sample: central memory CD4+ T cells from blood. This clonotype was sampled from a woman aged 18-30 years in good health. The CDR3 has the sequence CASTGGGLPYEQYF. The DNA is as follows: TGTGCCAGCACCGGGGGGGGACTCCCCTACGAGCAGTACTTC.